The clone carrying this T cell receptor (beta chain) came up many times. This sample was taken from a study of spatial heterogeneity in lung cancer. Regarding time point: sample taken at primary tumor resection. Extraction of whole RNA from tumor, nontumor lung or frozen PBMC preceded unsorted sequencing. In the library, each TCR cDNA molecule bore its own unique molecular identifier. TCRdb independently ran MiXCR on the 5' RACE reads; one entry per CDR3 protein. The sample yields about 80,000 distinct CDR3 sequences, under 25% seen once. The germline CDR1 and CDR2 sequences are ENHRY and SYGVKD. The CDR3 is 13 amino acids. Deletions cut 10 bases from V and 1 base from J, with 13 bases between.

The J gene is TRBJ1-2, the V gene TRBV10-3, with D uncertain. The clonotype was recovered from a male donor with early-stage non-small cell lung cancer. Specimen: PBMCs, collected at surgery. This chain's CDR3 is CATGTRVNYGYTF. The CDR3 bases are TGTGCCACGGGCACTAGGGTTAACTATGGCTACACCTTC.